The clone carrying this T cell receptor (beta chain) was detected only a few times. What it recognizes is unknown. Produced via immunoSEQ multiplex PCR; TCRdb's table is partial and in-frame only. Among approximately 120,000 clones listed, 93% were seen once. The germline V and J ends were trimmed by 5 bases and 3 bases, with 11 bases remaining between them. Germline CDR1 is MDHEN and CDR2 is SYDVKM. The CDR3 extends over 13 amino acids. This sample is part of a study of T cell responses to AZD1222 COVID-19 vaccine. Study observations and caveats: When two AZD1222 doses had been given, Spike-specific TCR breadth and depth rose. At 160-218 and 743-854, vaccine-associated CD4 TCRs were dominant, and they spanned spike. Mostly white British, mostly female donors; authors suggested clonal diversity may be underestimated. The study sampled repertoires only after the peak T cell response.

Sequencing was performed on peripheral blood, taken on day 0 of AZD1222 vaccination. This TCR derives from an adult in good health. The rearrangement joins TRBV28 to TRBJ2-7, with D possibly TRBD2 on 7 matching bases. CDR3 region: CASSRGGFYEQYF. CDR3 bases: TGTGCCAGCAGTCGCGGGGGCTTCTACGAGCAGTACTTC.